This T cell receptor beta chain was sequenced for a study of control samples from healthy donors and cancer patients. CDR1 and CDR2 (germline): MNHEY, SVGAGI. CDR3 size: 16 residues. V gave up 4 bases and J gave up 3 bases; unmatched junction bases: 6. Data came from immunoSEQ multiplex PCR; TCRdb stores just in-frame clones and leaves some out. The table has about 18,000 clones, around 80% seen once; the top ten hold about 31%. The chain uses TRBV6-5 and TRBJ2-2, with 9 bases aligning to TRBD2. This clonotype was obtained from a woman in her 70s with lung cancer. Sequenced sample: PBMCs. The CDR3 sequence is CASSSRLADDTGELFF. CDR3 bases: TGTGCCAGCAGTTCCCGACTAGCGGATGACACCGGGGAGCTGTTTTTT.